The 32 T cell receptor beta chains below were found in one sample sequenced in a study of T cells in tumors and immune-related adverse events. Sequenced by immunoSEQ multiplex PCR; TCRdb stores in-frame clones only, minus some. The sample carries fewer than 25,000 clones, about 93% recorded once. This material consisted of lymph node tissue, taken from a patient treated with anti-PD-1 therapy. The receptors here all came from a female donor with metastatic renal cell carcinoma.

The chain links TRBV30 to TRBJ1-3; no clear D gene. CDR1 and CDR2 from the germline V gene are GTSNPN and SVGIG (reference sequence). There are 13 residues in the CDR3. The V gene lost 1 base and the J gene lost 0 bases, with 4 bases spanning the gap. The CDR3 loop reads CAWSGSSGNTIYF. CDR3 DNA: TGTGCCTGGAGTGGTTCCTCTGGAAACACCATATATTTT.

The V call is TRBV7-2, the J call TRBJ1-5; weak D call: TRBD1 (6 bases). V lost 1 base and J 6 bases, leaving 16 bases between the germline ends. Germline-derived CDR1 and CDR2 are SGHTA and FQGNSA. The CDR3 runs 16 residues. The chain's CDR3 is CASSLVPGGAGQPQHF. Here the CDR3 DNA reads TGTGCCAGCAGCTTAGTGCCGGGGGGCGCGGGTCAGCCCCAGCATTTT.

The V and J genes are TRBV7-9 and TRBJ1-4; 7 nucleotides agree with TRBD1. V lost 5 bases to trimming and J lost 8 bases; unmatched junction nucleotides: 14. CDR3 size: 16 residues. Germline assignment: CDR1 SEHNR and CDR2 FQNEAQ (reference sequence). The CDR3 region is CASSAGVGGEGEKLFF. CDR3 in DNA: TGTGCCAGCAGCGCAGGTGTAGGGGGCGAAGGAGAAAAACTGTTTTTT.

This sequence joins TRBV19 and TRBJ2-1; D is ambiguous. V shed 7 bases and J shed 5 bases, with 6 bases lying between them. Germline V lookup: CDR1 LNHDA, CDR2 SQIVND (reference sequence). The CDR3 covers 11 residues. Written as DNA, the CDR3 is TGTGCCAGTAAATATGACAATGAGCAGTTCTTC. Residues: CASKYDNEQFF.

The rearrangement uses TRBV7-6 and TRBJ1-6, with a tentative D call TRBD1 (5 bases). The CDR3 runs 14 residues. Germline assignment: CDR1 SGHVS and CDR2 FNYEAQ. Deletions cut 0 bases from V and 7 bases from J, with 7 bases between. The CDR3 protein is CASSLARANSPLHF. CDR3 nucleotide sequence: TGTGCCAGCAGCTTAGCCAGGGCGAATTCACCCCTCCACTTT.

The V gene is TRBV5-1, the J gene TRBJ2-2, with D perhaps matching TRBD1 (6 bases). Per the germline V gene, CDR1 is SGHRS and CDR2 is YFSETQ. The CDR3 is 16 residues long. Trimming cost V 4 bases and J 1 base, with 14 bases left between them. DNA for the CDR3: TGCGCCAGCAGCATGGGCCAAGGGGGGAACACCGGGGAGCTGTTTTTT. Amino acid sequence: CASSMGQGGNTGELFF.

The chain uses TRBV7-9 and TRBJ2-5, with D unclear. The CDR3 runs 12 residues. V lost 1 base and J 5 bases, leaving 5 bases between the germline ends. Germline CDR1 and CDR2: SEHNR and FQNEAQ (reference sequence). CDR3 residues: CASSLDGETQYF. The DNA of the CDR3 is TGTGCCAGCAGCTTAGATGGGGAGACCCAGTACTTC.

The chain has TRBV7-9 and TRBJ2-5; D gene uncertain. Trimming shortened V by 3 bases and J by 5 bases, and 7 bases separated the two germline ends. CDR1 is SEHNR and CDR2 is FQNEAQ in the germline V gene (reference sequence). The CDR3 runs 12 residues. The CDR3 here is CASSFIQETQYF. CDR3 nucleotides: TGTGCCAGCAGCTTTATCCAGGAGACCCAGTACTTC.

The rearrangement uses TRBV15 and TRBJ2-2; D not resolved. There are 14 residues in the CDR3. Trimming removed 4 bases from V and 4 bases from J, with 10 bases in between. In germline, CDR1 is LNHNV, CDR2 YYDKDF (reference sequence). The CDR3 region has the DNA TGTGCCACCAGCAAAGACCGGGCCACCGGGGAGCTGTTTTTT. Translating gives CATSKDRATGELFF.

V gene TRBV4-3 combines with J gene TRBJ2-2, with 8 bases fitting TRBD2. CDR1 and CDR2 (germline): LGHNA, YSLEER. Trimming cost V 0 bases and J 5 bases; bases outside gene matches: 17. This CDR3 is 20 amino acids long. The CDR3 region is CASSQEFRGGSWFTTGELFF. The CDR3 region has the DNA TGCGCCAGCAGCCAAGAGTTCCGGGGGGGCTCGTGGTTTACTACCGGGGAGCTGTTTTTT.

This chain uses TRBV5-1 with TRBJ2-7; 12 bases fit TRBD1. CDR1 is SGHRS, CDR2 YFSETQ, per germline. V shed 5 bases, J shed 4 bases, and the junction held 16 bases outside the gene matches. The CDR3 contains 18 residues. The CDR3 DNA is TGCGCCAGCAGACTGGGACCAACCGGGACAGGGGGCGGGTACGAGCAGTACTTC. This sequence encodes CASRLGPTGTGGGYEQYF.

This clone was seen only once. V and J are TRBV6-1 and TRBJ2-3; TRBD2 aligns across 8 bases. Looked up from germline, CDR1 is MNHNS and CDR2 is SASEGT. V lost 2 bases and J lost 9; bases outside the gene matches: 10. The CDR3 spans 15 residues. The CDR3 loop is CASSESGGWVGTQYF. DNA of the CDR3: TGTGCCAGCAGTGAAAGCGGGGGATGGGTTGGAACGCAGTATTTT.

The chain recombines TRBV7-8 with TRBJ2-2, with D tentatively TRBD2 (5 bases). Germline loops: CDR1 SGHVS, CDR2 FQNEAQ. There are 15 residues in the CDR3. V lost 0 bases, J lost 4 bases, and 9 bases lay in between. This CDR3 reads CASSLAGERTGELFF. CDR3 bases: TGTGCCAGCAGCTTAGCGGGAGAGCGCACCGGGGAGCTGTTTTTT.

The sample holds one count of this clone. V gene TRBV20-1 combines with J gene TRBJ1-2; D gene ambiguous. This CDR3 spans 11 amino acids. Germline V gives CDR1 DFQATT, CDR2 SNEGSKA (reference sequence). V gave up 6 bases and J gave up 8 bases, with 13 bases separating them. CDR3 sequence reads: CSAPVLEGYTF. Written as DNA, the CDR3 is TGCAGTGCCCCGGTTTTGGAAGGCTACACCTTC.

J is TRBJ1-2 and V is TRBV7-9; no clear D gene. V lost 2 bases and J 8 bases, leaving 9 bases between the germline ends. The CDR3 runs 12 residues. The germline V gene encodes CDR1 SEHNR and CDR2 FQNEAQ (reference sequence). As DNA, the CDR3 is TGTGCCAGCAGCTTAAGACAAGGCGGCTACACCTTC. Protein: CASSLRQGGYTF.

The chain has TRBV6-6 and TRBJ2-3; the D is unclear. V lost 5 bases and J 1 base, leaving 4 bases between the germline ends. The CDR3 is 12 residues long. Germline CDR1 reads MNHNY; CDR2 reads SVGAGI (reference sequence). The DNA of the CDR3 is TGTGCCAGCAGTCAGGGCACAGATACGCAGTATTTT. Amino acids: CASSQGTDTQYF.

The chain links TRBV5-1 to TRBJ1-1; a weak D match, TRBD1 (6 bases). The CDR3 has 13 amino acids. CDR1 is SGHRS and CDR2 is YFSETQ in the germline V gene. Trimming took off 0 bases at V and 4 bases at J, with 7 bases between the two ends. The chain's CDR3 is CASSLDRATEAFF. CDR3 DNA: TGCGCCAGCAGCTTGGACAGGGCCACTGAAGCTTTCTTT.

This chain connects TRBV6-4 to TRBJ2-7, with 8 nucleotides matching TRBD2. Germline-derived CDR1 and CDR2 are MRHNA and SNTAGT. This CDR3 comprises 15 residues. V lost 2 bases to trimming and J lost 2 bases; unmatched junction nucleotides: 5. CDR3 nucleotides: TGTGCCAGCAGTGACCTTAGCGGGGTAACCTACGAGCAGTACTTC. Amino acid sequence: CASSDLSGVTYEQYF.

V and J are TRBV5-4 and TRBJ2-3, with D perhaps TRBD2 (6 bases). The CDR3 length is 15 residues. V was cut by 3 bases and J by 2 bases, with 13 bases left in between. CDR1 is SGHNT and CDR2 is YYREEE in the germline V gene (reference sequence). The CDR3 nucleotides read TGTGCCAGCAGCTCAGGGACTTCATACACAGATACGCAGTATTTT. The encoded protein is CASSSGTSYTDTQYF.

The gene calls are TRBV9 and TRBJ2-2, with 10 positions matching TRBD2. V gave up 4 bases and J gave up 4 bases; unmatched junction bases: 10. CDR1 is SGDLS and CDR2 is YYNGEE in the germline V gene. The CDR3 extends over 17 amino acids. This CDR3 reads CASSPRGAGGITGELFF. Here the CDR3 DNA reads TGTGCCAGCAGCCCCAGGGGAGCGGGGGGGATCACCGGGGAGCTGTTTTTT.

V is TRBV5-6 and J is TRBJ2-3; the D is unclear. Germline V gene lookup returns CDR1 SGHDT and CDR2 YYEEEE. Trimming took off 4 bases at V and 6 bases at J, with 9 bases between the two ends. The CDR3 is 12 residues long. CDR3 coding DNA: TGTGCCAGCAGCGGATATAGCGATACGCAGTATTTT. Residues: CASSGYSDTQYF.

V gene TRBV7-8 combines with J gene TRBJ2-5; the match to TRBD2 covers 7 bases. V lost 4 bases, J lost 1 base, and 9 bases stayed unmatched. This CDR3 contains 16 residues. Per germline, CDR1 SGHVS and CDR2 FQNEAQ. The chain's CDR3 is CASSSRSGTSQETQYF. The CDR3 region has the DNA TGTGCCAGCAGCTCGCGCAGCGGGACTTCCCAAGAGACCCAGTACTTC.

The chain uses TRBV11-3 and TRBJ2-5; either TRBD1 or TRBD2 may supply D (5 bases each). This CDR3 spans 14 amino acids. Trimming took 4 bases from V and 2 from J, leaving 11 bases between them. Germline V gives CDR1 SGHNT, CDR2 YENEEA. The CDR3 reads CASSSRDLQETQYF. In DNA, the CDR3 is TGTGCCAGCAGCTCCAGGGACCTGCAAGAGACCCAGTACTTC.

This clone was seen a handful of times. The V and J genes are TRBV29-1 and TRBJ2-2; D is unclear. The CDR3 covers 12 residues. V lost 3 bases, J lost 1 base, and 3 bases lay in between. Germline CDR1 SQVTM, CDR2 ANQGSEA. The CDR3 DNA is TGCAGCGTTGAGCGGAACACCGGGGAGCTGTTTTTT. Translating gives CSVERNTGELFF.

V and J are TRBV7-9 and TRBJ1-5, with 7 bases that match TRBD1. This CDR3 is 15 amino acids long. The junction had 2 bases not matched to a gene; V was cut back by 0 bases and J by 3 bases. Germline-derived CDR1 and CDR2 are SEHNR and FQNEAQ (reference sequence). The CDR3 is CASSLAGTDNQPQHF. The CDR3 bases are TGTGCCAGCAGCTTAGCCGGGACAGACAATCAGCCCCAGCATTTT.

The CDR3 here is CASSSRKAVRDYQPQHF. The CDR3 nucleotides read TGTGCCAGTAGCAGTCGGAAGGCAGTCAGGGATTATCAGCCCCAGCATTTT. This chain joins TRBV19 and TRBJ1-5; tentative D call: TRBD1 (5 bases). V dropped 6 bases and J dropped 5 bases, with 23 bases sitting between them. This CDR3 has 17 amino acids. The V gene's germline CDR1 is LNHDA and CDR2 SQIVND (reference sequence).

The V gene is TRBV11-2, the J gene TRBJ2-1; no definite D call. V was clipped by 1 base and J by 7 bases, with 5 bases between them. Germline CDR1 and CDR2: SGHAT and FQNNGV. The CDR3 has 12 amino acids. CDR3 DNA: TGTGCCAGCAGCTTAGTGTGGAATGAGCAGTTCTTC. Residues: CASSLVWNEQFF.

The chain uses TRBV5-4 and TRBJ2-7, with 8 bases that match TRBD2. Losses at the gene ends were 2 bases for V and 5 bases for J; bases not matched to a gene: 3. The germline CDR1 and CDR2 sequences are SGHNT and YYREEE (reference sequence). The CDR3 length is 13 residues. In DNA, the CDR3 is TGTGCCAGCAGCTTAGCGGGAGCGGACGAGCAGTACTTC. It yields the protein CASSLAGADEQYF.

The chain is built from TRBV6-1 and TRBJ1-3; D remains unclear. V lost 2 bases to trimming and J lost 3 bases, with 14 bases between them. Germline V gene sequence: CDR1 MNHNS, CDR2 SASEGT. The CDR3 loop spans 16 amino acids. This CDR3 is CASSEISGMGGNTIYF. CDR3 nucleotides: TGTGCCAGCAGTGAAATAAGCGGGATGGGTGGAAACACCATATATTTT.

J is TRBJ2-7 and V is TRBV5-4; 9 bases map to TRBD1. Unmatched junction bases numbered 4, after V lost 2 bases and J lost 1 base. Germline assignment: CDR1 SGHNT and CDR2 YYREEE (reference sequence). This CDR3 comprises 15 residues. CDR3 sequence: CASSLGTGYSYEQYF. CDR3 DNA: TGTGCCAGCAGCTTAGGGACAGGGTATTCCTACGAGCAGTACTTC.

The gene calls are TRBV28 and TRBJ2-1; TRBD1 aligns across 10 bases. Germline V gives CDR1 MDHEN, CDR2 SYDVKM. Trimming took 6 bases from V and 6 from J; bases not matched to a gene: 8. The CDR3 is 15 amino acids. The CDR3 region is CASSPPRTGGNEQFF. The CDR3 DNA is TGTGCCAGCAGCCCCCCCCGGACAGGGGGCAATGAGCAGTTCTTC.

This clone was detected only once. In DNA form, the CDR3 reads TGCGCCAGCAGCCCCCGAACAGGGAACATGAACACTGAAGCTTTCTTT. This sequence encodes CASSPRTGNMNTEAFF. The chain links TRBV4-1 to TRBJ1-1; tentative D call: TRBD1 (6 bases). The CDR3 is 16 residues long. Between the trimmed V and J ends, which lost 4 bases and 0 bases, there was a span of 15 bases. Germline loops: CDR1 MGHRA, CDR2 YSYEKL.